This TCR beta chain was sequenced during a study of regulatory T cells in long-lasting Graves disease. The time point is: newly diagnosed GD, antithyroid drugs for less than 3 months. The TCR library used RNA extracted from PBMCs. Construction of TCR beta libraries relied on iRepertoire HTBI primers and on Arm-PCR targeting CDR3 regions. TCRdb re-analysed the multiplex PCR reads in MiXCR, keeping a single row per CDR3 protein. Among 580,000 or so distinct CDR3 sequences listed, 15% to 20% were seen once. This clonotype was seen a handful of times. These data are also associated with another study on T cells in Graves' hyperthyroidism and ophthalmopathy.

Specimen: peripheral blood mononuclear cells (PBMCs), collected at new diagnosis, from a patient treated with antithyroid drugs. The receptor comes from a man aged 18 to 30 with Graves disease.

CDR3 bases: TGTGCCAGCTCACCATCGGCAGGGGGCTCGGACACCATATATTTT. Translation gives CASSPSAGGSDTIYF. This chain connects TRBV18 to TRBJ1-3, with 8 bases identical to TRBD1. The CDR3 sequence is 15 residues long. The J segment lost 8 bases and the V segment lost 2 bases, leaving 8 bases of the junction unmatched. CDR1 KGHSH and CDR2 LQKENI come from the germline V gene. The variable domain in full, completed from reference TRBV18 and TRBJ1-3, reads NAGVMQNPRHLVRRRGQEARLRCSPMKGHSHVYWYRQLPEEGLKFMVYLQKENIIDESGMPKERFSAEFPKEGPSILRIQQVVRGDSAAYFCASSPSAGGSDTIYFGEGSWLTVV.